The rows below give T cell receptor beta chains drawn from one sample of a study of human T cells and chemical hapten exposure. TCRdb recomputed calls from the RACE reads with MiXCR, one row per CDR3 protein. The sample holds approximately 43,000 distinct CDR3 sequences, approximately 3.6% seen once. The starting material was whole blood, obtained in connection with sensitization to the hapten diphenylcyclopropenone (DPC). All receptors come from a man aged 45-60 years with alopecia areata. Some clones in this sample may be carry-over from other donors' samples. Both conserved end residues are part of each CDR3. The D gene is left open where the match is weak. Clone size is given for some rows only: seen once, a few or many times, or a class if the clone is expanded.

clone size: NA; D gene: NA; CDR3 length: 15; J gene: TRBJ2-3; V gene: TRBV20-1; CDR3 protein: CSARGNKADTDTQYF; CDR3 DNA: TGCAGTGCTAGAGGCAATAAAGCGGACACAGATACGCAGTATTTT
clone size: many; D gene: NA; CDR3 length: 18; J gene: TRBJ2-6; V gene: TRBV7-3; CDR3 protein: CASSGTGRRLSGANVLTF; CDR3 DNA: TGTGCCAGCAGCGGCACGGGGAGGCGGCTCTCTGGGGCCAACGTCCTGACTTTC
clone size: many; D gene: NA; CDR3 length: 14; J gene: TRBJ2-2; V gene: TRBV6-5; CDR3 protein: CASSYSRDTGELFF; CDR3 DNA: TGTGCCAGCAGTTACTCGCGAGACACCGGGGAGCTGTTTTTT
clone size: many; D gene: TRBD2; CDR3 length: 15; J gene: TRBJ2-6; V gene: TRBV6-1; CDR3 protein: CASSRGGSGANVLTF; CDR3 DNA: TGTGCCAGCAGTAGGGGAGGGTCTGGGGCCAACGTCCTGACTTTC
clone size: many; D gene: NA; CDR3 length: 13; J gene: TRBJ2-5; V gene: TRBV4-1; CDR3 protein: CASSPTLQETQYF; CDR3 DNA: TGCGCCAGCAGCCCTACACTTCAAGAGACCCAGTACTTC
clone size: many; D gene: TRBD2; CDR3 length: 14; J gene: TRBJ2-5; V gene: TRBV28; CDR3 protein: CASSPSGTQETQYF; CDR3 DNA: TGTGCCAGCAGCCCTAGCGGGACCCAAGAGACCCAGTACTTC
clone size: many; D gene: TRBD1; CDR3 length: 15; J gene: TRBJ2-5; V gene: TRBV7-2; CDR3 protein: CASSWGQGALETQYF; CDR3 DNA: TGTGCCAGTAGTTGGGGACAGGGGGCGCTGGAGACCCAGTACTTC
clone size: many; D gene: TRBD2; CDR3 length: 15; J gene: TRBJ2-4; V gene: TRBV30; CDR3 protein: CAWSGAGGTKNIQYF; CDR3 DNA: TGTGCCTGGTCCGGGGCGGGAGGGACCAAAAACATTCAGTACTTC
clone size: many; D gene: NA; CDR3 length: 16; J gene: TRBJ2-6; V gene: TRBV28; CDR3 protein: CASSLSAFSGANVLTF; CDR3 DNA: TGTGCCAGCAGTTTGAGCGCCTTCTCTGGGGCCAACGTCCTGACTTTC
clone size: NA; D gene: NA; CDR3 length: 15; J gene: TRBJ2-1; V gene: TRBV5-4; CDR3 protein: CASSSDGSSYNEQFF; CDR3 DNA: TGTGCCAGCAGCTCGGACGGTAGCTCCTACAATGAGCAGTTCTTC
clone size: many; D gene: NA; CDR3 length: 14; J gene: TRBJ2-3; V gene: TRBV11-2; CDR3 protein: CASSLTARADTQYF; CDR3 DNA: TGTGCCAGCAGCTTGACTGCGCGCGCAGATACGCAGTATTTT
clone size: many; D gene: TRBD1; CDR3 length: 15; J gene: TRBJ1-1; V gene: TRBV7-3; CDR3 protein: CASSSTGEENTEAFF; CDR3 DNA: TGTGCCAGCAGCTCAACAGGGGAGGAGAACACTGAAGCTTTCTTT
clone size: many; D gene: TRBD1; CDR3 length: 15; J gene: TRBJ2-5; V gene: TRBV6-1; CDR3 protein: CASSVRTGVEETQYF; CDR3 DNA: TGTGCCAGCAGTGTTCGGACAGGGGTGGAAGAGACCCAGTACTTC
clone size: many; D gene: TRBD1; CDR3 length: 15; J gene: TRBJ1-5; V gene: TRBV20-1; CDR3 protein: CSARVSTGNNQPQHF; CDR3 DNA: TGCAGTGCTAGAGTTTCGACAGGGAACAATCAGCCCCAGCATTTT
clone size: NA; D gene: NA; CDR3 length: 16; J gene: TRBJ2-3; V gene: TRBV9; CDR3 protein: CASSVGEGGSTDTQYF; CDR3 DNA: TGTGCCAGCAGCGTAGGGGAAGGGGGAAGTACAGATACGCAGTATTTT
clone size: many; D gene: TRBD1; CDR3 length: 14; J gene: TRBJ2-7; V gene: TRBV7-9; CDR3 protein: CASSPRTGSYEQYF; CDR3 DNA: TGTGCCAGCAGCCCGAGGACAGGGTCCTACGAGCAGTACTTC
clone size: few; D gene: NA; CDR3 length: 13; J gene: TRBJ2-3; V gene: TRBV28; CDR3 protein: CASRDHSTDTQYF; CDR3 DNA: TGTGCCAGCCGGGACCATAGCACAGATACGCAGTATTTT
clone size: many; D gene: NA; CDR3 length: 14; J gene: TRBJ1-1; V gene: TRBV4-1; CDR3 protein: CASSQVGFQVEAFF; CDR3 DNA: TGCGCCAGCAGCCAAGTAGGATTCCAGGTTGAAGCTTTCTTT
clone size: many; D gene: NA; CDR3 length: 16; J gene: TRBJ2-3; V gene: TRBV29-1; CDR3 protein: CSVEGSSGLPTDTQYF; CDR3 DNA: TGCAGCGTTGAAGGATCGTCAGGACTTCCCACAGATACGCAGTATTTT
clone size: many; D gene: NA; CDR3 length: 13; J gene: TRBJ2-7; V gene: TRBV29-1; CDR3 protein: CSVVGPPTYEQYF; CDR3 DNA: TGCAGCGTTGTCGGGCCCCCAACCTACGAGCAGTACTTC
clone size: many; D gene: NA; CDR3 length: 12; J gene: TRBJ1-1; V gene: TRBV2; CDR3 protein: CASIADSPEAFF; CDR3 DNA: TGTGCCAGCATTGCTGACAGCCCTGAAGCTTTCTTT
clone size: many; D gene: TRBD2; CDR3 length: 14; J gene: TRBJ2-1; V gene: TRBV12-3/TRBV12-4; CDR3 protein: CASSLRTSSNEQFF; CDR3 DNA: TGTGCCAGCAGTCTACGGACTAGCTCTAATGAGCAGTTCTTC
clone size: NA; D gene: TRBD1; CDR3 length: 15; J gene: TRBJ2-7; V gene: TRBV27; CDR3 protein: CASSYVGTDSYEQYF; CDR3 DNA: TGTGCCAGCTCCTATGTGGGGACAGACTCCTACGAGCAGTACTTC